One sample yielded the 30 T cell receptor beta chains listed below, sequenced in a study of glioma-infiltrating T cells. Using RNA template, CDR3s of TCR alpha and beta were amplified with iRepertoire arm-PCR. Using its own MiXCR run on the multiplex PCR reads, TCRdb lists one record per CDR3 protein. Of a few hundred thousand distinct CDR3 sequences in the sample, more than 35% are singletons; the top ten hold about 12%. The sample comprised glioma tissue, nonneoplastic brain tissue, or PBMCs (not recorded which). All receptors come from a human donor with low-grade glioma or glioblastoma, undergoing nonglioma brain surgery, or in good health (not recorded which).

The chain employs TRBV29-1 and TRBJ1-1, with D maybe TRBD1 (5 bases). The CDR3 totals 14 residues. Germline V lookup: CDR1 SQVTM, CDR2 ANQGSEA. The V gene lost 7 bases and the J gene lost 1 base, with 16 bases spanning the gap. The CDR3 region is CSARGFPKNTEAFF. CDR3 DNA: TGCAGCGCAAGGGGATTTCCAAAGAACACTGAAGCTTTCTTT.

This clonotype occurred a few times. The V gene is TRBV20-1, the J gene TRBJ2-1; the D gene is possibly TRBD2 (6 bases). Germline loops: CDR1 DFQATT, CDR2 SNEGSKA (reference sequence). The length of the CDR3 is 16 residues. Trimming shortened V by 6 bases and J by 7 bases, and 25 bases separated the two germline ends. The CDR3 spells CSAPTRAGRVGNEQFF. CDR3 bases: TGCAGTGCCCCAACCCGGGCCGGGAGAGTAGGGAATGAGCAGTTCTTC.

This clonotype has a handful of counts. This chain connects TRBV3-1 to TRBJ2-1, with D unresolved. This CDR3 spans 12 amino acids. V was shortened by 0 bases and J by 15 bases, with 12 bases between the two germline ends. Germline V gene data show CDR1 as LGHDT and CDR2 as YNNKEL (reference sequence). CDR3 coding DNA: TGTGCCAGCAGCCAAGAGTCGGCTAACCGGTTCTTC. Encoded protein: CASSQESANRFF.

The sample holds a few counts of this clonotype. The chain is built from TRBV2 and TRBJ1-2, with no clear D. CDR3 length equals 12 residues. The germline V gene encodes CDR1 SNHLY and CDR2 FYNNEI. V gave up 1 base and J gave up 7 bases, with 7 bases separating them. In DNA form, the CDR3 reads TGTGCCAGCAGTGAAGGGGGTTTTGGCTACACCTTC. Its protein is CASSEGGFGYTF.

This clonotype has a count of ten or more. The V gene is TRBV27, the J gene TRBJ2-1, with D possibly TRBD2 on 6 matching bases. Germline CDR1 MNHEY, CDR2 SMNVEV (reference sequence). The CDR3 loop spans 15 amino acids. V dropped 4 bases and J dropped 2 bases, with 12 bases sitting between them. CDR3 sequence: CASSSQWGAYNEQFF. In nucleotides, the CDR3 is TGTGCCAGCAGTTCCCAGTGGGGGGCCTACAATGAGCAGTTCTTC.

The CDR3 sequence: CASSLTSGRKNIQYF. Written as DNA, the CDR3 is TGTGCCAGCAGCTTAACTAGCGGGAGGAAAAACATTCAGTACTTC. The chain recombines TRBV7-2 with TRBJ2-4, with 12 bases identical to TRBD2. Germline V gene data show CDR1 as SGHTA and CDR2 as FQGNSA. The V and J ends lost 2 bases and 4 bases, in that order; junction bases with no gene match: 0. The length of the CDR3 is 15 residues.

The chain joins TRBV20-1 to TRBJ2-1, with 7 bases identical to TRBD1. The germline V gene has CDR1 DFQATT and CDR2 SNEGSKA (reference sequence). V lost 0 bases to trimming and J lost 0 bases; unmatched junction nucleotides: 17. The CDR3 loop spans 20 amino acids. The CDR3 DNA follows: TGCAGTGCTAGAGATCGCTTTGTAGACAGGGACCCGAGCTCCTACAATGAGCAGTTCTTC. Amino acids: CSARDRFVDRDPSSYNEQFF.

This rearrangement joins TRBV12-3 or TRBV12-4 to TRBJ2-7, with D perhaps being TRBD1 or TRBD2 (5 bases each). The CDR3 contains 13 residues. The V end was cut by 7 bases, the J end by 1 base, with 11 bases between. CDR3 DNA sequence: TGTGCCAGCACCCTGGGACGGTCCTACGAGCAGTACTTC. The encoded protein is CASTLGRSYEQYF.

This clonotype occurred once. This rearrangement joins TRBV7-2 to TRBJ1-5; 7 nucleotides match TRBD1. This CDR3 contains 17 residues. CDR1 and CDR2 (germline): SGHTA, FQGNSA. Losses at the gene ends were 1 base for V and 0 bases for J; bases not matched to a gene: 6. The CDR3 sequence is CASSLGGQLYSNQPQHF. The DNA of the CDR3 is TGTGCCAGCAGCTTAGGGGGACAGTTGTATAGCAATCAGCCCCAGCATTTT.

The rearrangement joins TRBV19 to TRBJ2-5; 8 bases line up with TRBD1. Germline values: CDR1 LNHDA, CDR2 SQIVND (reference sequence). This CDR3 has 12 residues. After removal of 8 bases from V and 5 bases from J, the junction contained 4 bases not matched to a gene. The CDR3 bases are TGTGCCAGTGGACAGGGATTCGAGACCCAGTACTTC. Its translation is CASGQGFETQYF.

V usage is TRBV6-5 and J usage is TRBJ2-1, with 8 nucleotides matching TRBD2. CDR3 length equals 14 residues. Trimming at V came to 6 bases and at J to 2 bases, leaving 3 bases not matched to a gene. Germline V gives CDR1 MNHEY, CDR2 SVGAGI. In DNA form, the CDR3 reads TGTGCCAGCAGGGGAGCGGGAGCCTACAATGAGCAGTTCTTC. Protein sequence: CASRGAGAYNEQFF.

This clonotype turned up a few times. This rearrangement joins TRBV20-1 to TRBJ2-2; D perhaps matches TRBD1 (6 bases). Germline CDR1 and CDR2: DFQATT and SNEGSKA (reference sequence). The CDR3 totals 14 residues. Trimming pared 2 bases from V and 7 bases from J, leaving 14 bases between. CDR3 DNA sequence: TGCAGTGCTAGACGATCCCGACAGGTCGGGGAGCTGTTTTTT. Protein sequence: CSARRSRQVGELFF.

This clonotype was detected ten times or more. This CDR3 reads CASSTSGTSRNEQFF. The CDR3 coding sequence is TGTGCCAGCAGTACATCCGGGACTAGCCGCAATGAGCAGTTCTTC. The chain uses TRBV6-1 and TRBJ2-1; TRBD2 matches 9 bases. Trimming at V came to 5 bases and at J to 6 bases, leaving 8 bases not matched to a gene. Germline lookup yields CDR1 MNHNS and CDR2 SASEGT. CDR3 length: 15 residues.

This chain connects TRBV7-9 to TRBJ1-1, with D unresolved. Germline lookup yields CDR1 SEHNR and CDR2 FQNEAQ (reference sequence). Trimming cost V 3 bases and J 11 bases, with 10 bases left between them. The CDR3 has 11 residues. DNA for the CDR3: TGTGCCAGCAGCTTCGGTCCGATGGCTTTCTTT. As protein: CASSFGPMAFF.

This clonotype was seen at least ten times. The chain couples TRBV6-2 or TRBV6-3 to TRBJ2-1, with D possibly being TRBD2 (5 bases). The CDR3 covers 15 residues. The germline V and J ends were trimmed by 2 bases and 5 bases, with 13 bases remaining between them. Germline loops: CDR1 MNHEY, CDR2 SVGEGT. The CDR3 sequence: CASSYPRFGDNEQFF. CDR3 sequence (DNA): TGTGCCAGCAGTTACCCCCGGTTCGGGGACAATGAGCAGTTCTTC.

This clonotype was found a few times. This chain uses TRBV3-1 with TRBJ2-1; D gene ambiguous. The CDR3 extends over 11 amino acids. Trimming removed 4 bases at V and 10 bases at J, with 8 bases between. Germline CDR1 reads LGHDT; CDR2 reads YNNKEL (reference sequence). The DNA for the CDR3 is TGTGCCAGCAGCCGACGTCGAGAGCAGTTCTTC. Encoded protein: CASSRRREQFF.

Notes on this clonotype: A much larger clone differs from this one at a single base, so this may be a read error. V is TRBV6-1 and J is TRBJ1-5; D not resolved. The CDR3 length is 14 residues. CDR1 MNHNS and CDR2 SASEGT come from the germline V gene. V was trimmed by 4 bases and J by 5 bases, leaving 12 bases between them. CDR3 DNA: TGTGCCAGCAGTGCGTCGGGGTGGGATCAGCCCCAGCATTTT. As protein: CASSASGWDQPQHF.

The chain combines TRBV25-1 with TRBJ2-3; D is possibly TRBD2 (6 bases). The V gene's germline CDR1 is MGHDK and CDR2 SYGVNS. The CDR3 loop spans 17 amino acids. The V end lost 4 bases, the J end lost 4 bases, and 21 bases lay between the germline ends. The CDR3 region has the DNA TGTGCCAGCAGTGGAACACCGGGACGGGGACTTCCAGATACGCAGTATTTT. It yields the protein CASSGTPGRGLPDTQYF.

The table lists this clonotype with a few counts. The rearrangement joins TRBV12-3 or TRBV12-4 to TRBJ2-3; 8 nucleotides align to TRBD2. V lost 6 bases to trimming and J lost 0 bases; unmatched junction nucleotides: 5. The CDR3 extends over 15 amino acids. The CDR3 is CASSFSGVSTDTQYF. For the CDR3, the DNA is TGTGCCAGCAGCTTTAGCGGGGTGAGCACAGATACGCAGTATTTT.

Of note for this clonotype: One junction end disagrees with the germline gene, perhaps due to a read error. V gene TRBV4-2 combines with J gene TRBJ2-5; no reliable D call. The CDR3 is made up of 14 amino acids. Germline CDR1 and CDR2: LGHNA and YNFKEQ. Here the CDR3 reads CTSSQDKVNETQYF. The CDR3 bases are TGTACCAGCAGCCAAGATAAAGTTAATGAGACCCAGTACTTC.

The rearrangement uses TRBV28 and TRBJ1-1, with 9 positions matching TRBD1. This CDR3 region has 15 residues. CDR1 MDHEN and CDR2 SYDVKM come from the germline V gene. Trimming cost V 7 bases and J 3 bases; bases outside gene matches: 9. The CDR3 DNA reads TGTGCCAGCATAAAAGATTGGGACAGGGACACTGAAGCTTTCTTT. Translated: CASIKDWDRDTEAFF.

This chain uses TRBV28 with TRBJ2-6; D is tentatively TRBD1 or TRBD2 (6 bases each). Looked up from germline, CDR1 is MDHEN and CDR2 is SYDVKM. Trimming left V 6 bases short and J 1 base short, with 16 bases between. The CDR3 totals 17 residues. CDR3 in DNA: TGTGCCAGCAGGGAGGGCAGGGGATGGTCTGGGGCCAACGTCCTGACTTTC. It encodes CASREGRGWSGANVLTF.

This clonotype was recorded a few times. This sequence joins TRBV3-1 and TRBJ1-2; tentatively, D is TRBD1 (6 bases). CDR1 LGHDT and CDR2 YNNKEL come from the germline V gene (reference sequence). The CDR3 extends over 14 amino acids. V lost 1 base and J 6 bases, leaving 12 bases between the germline ends. The CDR3 sequence: CASSQGATGHGYTF. The CDR3 bases are TGTGCCAGCAGCCAAGGGGCAACAGGGCATGGCTACACCTTC.

The chain recombines TRBV5-1 with TRBJ1-2; weak D call: TRBD1 (5 bases). Germline CDR1 is SGHRS and CDR2 is YFSETQ. The CDR3 covers 13 residues. V was cut by 3 bases and J by 14 bases, with 20 bases left in between. CDR3: CASSYPGTMALTF. The CDR3 bases are TGCGCCAGCAGCTACCCCGGGACTATGGCCCTAACCTTC.

Ten or more counts support this clonotype. The rearrangement joins TRBV2 to TRBJ2-5; D remains ambiguous. CDR3 size: 15 residues. CDR1 and CDR2 from the germline V gene are SNHLY and FYNNEI. V lost 0 bases to trimming and J lost 0 bases, with 8 bases between them. The CDR3 protein is CASSEALGYQETQYF. The CDR3 region has the DNA TGTGCCAGCAGTGAAGCCCTCGGATACCAAGAGACCCAGTACTTC.

The V call is TRBV7-2, the J call TRBJ2-3; D remains unclear. Germline CDR1 is SGHTA and CDR2 is FQGNSA. Trimming pared 6 bases from V and 2 bases from J, leaving 6 bases between. The CDR3 is 12 residues long. This chain's CDR3 is CASRSITDTQYF. The CDR3 bases are TGTGCCAGCAGGTCTATCACAGATACGCAGTATTTT. Using reference TRBV7-2 and TRBJ2-3 for the parts outside the CDR3, the full variable domain is GAGVSQSPSNKVTEKGKDVELRCDPISGHTALYWYRQSLGQGLEFLIYFQGNSAPDKSGLPSDRFSAERTGGSVSTLTIQRTQQEDSAVYLCASRSITDTQYFGPGTRLTVL.

This clonotype has only one observation. A much larger clone lies one base from this, so it may be a read error. The chain uses TRBV28 and TRBJ2-1, with a possible D match to TRBD2 (6 bases). The V and J ends lost 10 bases and 6 bases respectively, with 13 bases between them. This CDR3 contains 12 residues. The V gene's germline CDR1 is MDHEN and CDR2 SYDVKM. CDR3 residues: CANDGGCNEQFF. The CDR3 region has the DNA TGTGCCAACGATGGGGGGTGCAATGAGCAGTTCTTC. Together with reference TRBV28 and TRBJ2-1, the CDR3 gives the full variable domain: DVKVTQSSRYLVKRTGEKVFLECVQDMDHENMFWYRQDPGLGLRLIYFSYDVKMKEKGDIPEGYSVSREKKERFSLILESASTNQTSMYLCANDGGCNEQFFGPGTRLTVL.

Points on this clonotype: The missing conserved phenylalanine or tryptophan at the end of this CDR3 makes a read error likely. The DNA is left out, because the CDR3 cannot be placed on it with certainty; the CDR3 is given as TCRdb lists it. The CDR3: CASSFHEQFL. This chain connects TRBV7-9 to TRBJ2-3. Both ends counted, the CDR3 spans 10 residues. Germline V CDR1 and CDR2: SEHNR, FQNEAQ (reference sequence).

Turning to this clonotype: This may come from a read error, since a much larger clone is one base off. V gene TRBV15 combines with J gene TRBJ2-1; D call uncertain. CDR1 is LNHNV, CDR2 YYDKDF, per germline (reference sequence). The CDR3 loop spans 15 amino acids. In DNA, the CDR3 is TGTGCCATCAGCAGAGATCCAGGTCGGAACAATGAGCAGTTCTTC. Protein sequence: CAISRDPGRNNEQFF.

In regard to this clonotype: A much larger clonotype is one base distant, so this may be a read error. J is TRBJ1-2 and V is TRBV20-1; tentative D call: TRBD1 (6 bases). This CDR3 spans 14 amino acids. Trimming cost V 4 bases and J 4 bases, with 16 bases left between them. CDR1 DFQATT and CDR2 SNEGSKA come from the germline V gene (reference sequence). The CDR3 DNA follows: TGCAGTGCTACTTTCCCAGACAGGTCCTATGGCTACACCTTC. Its protein product is CSATFPDRSYGYTF.